The 14 T cell receptor beta chains below all came from one sample that was sequenced in a study of cytomegalovirus exposure and HLA in healthy donors. Researchers ran the PCR with 60 Vbeta and 13 Jbeta primers. Clones were sequenced by immunoSEQ multiplex PCR, and TCRdb holds only the in-frame ones, with some missing. In the table there are 150,000 to 200,000 clones, around 75% of which are singletons. What was sequenced was PBMCs. These receptors came from a woman aged 45 to 65 in good health and CMV-seropositive.

In this sample, this clone turned up once. The rearrangement links TRBV5-1 to TRBJ1-2; possible D gene TRBD1, 5 bases. Looked up from germline, CDR1 is SGHRS and CDR2 is YFSETQ. The ends were cut back, 2 bases at V and 5 bases at J, with 16 bases in the middle. CDR3 size: 15 residues. Here the CDR3 reads CASSLLGLTDYGYTF. The DNA of the CDR3 is TGCGCCAGCAGCTTATTGGGACTGACGGATTATGGCTACACCTTC.

This chain links TRBV13 with TRBJ1-3, with D possibly TRBD1 on 5 matching bases. The length of the CDR3 is 15 residues. The germline V gene has CDR1 PRHDT and CDR2 FYEKMQ (reference sequence). The V and J ends lost 4 bases and 5 bases respectively, with 15 bases between them. CDR3 protein: CASSSQTDSRNTIYF. CDR3 nucleotides: TGTGCCAGCAGCTCTCAGACCGACAGCCGAAACACCATATATTTT.

The CDR3 nucleotides are TGTGCCAGCAGTCCGCTTGGGAGGGGTGGGGATACGCAGTATTTT. Encoded protein: CASSPLGRGGDTQYF. The chain combines TRBV27 with TRBJ2-3; 7 nucleotides line up with TRBD2. Losses at the gene ends were 5 bases for V and 6 bases for J; bases not matched to a gene: 11. Per the germline V gene, CDR1 is MNHEY and CDR2 is SMNVEV (reference sequence). CDR3 length equals 15 residues.

The chain employs TRBV2 and TRBJ2-7; D unresolved. CDR1 and CDR2 (germline): SNHLY, FYNNEI. The ends were cut back, 2 bases at V and 4 bases at J, with 12 bases in the middle. The CDR3 contains 14 residues. The CDR3: CASSESTQIYEQYF. The CDR3 DNA follows: TGTGCCAGCAGTGAATCGACACAGATATACGAGCAGTACTTC.

This chain connects TRBV5-1 to TRBJ2-5, with D perhaps matching TRBD2 (5 bases). The CDR3 totals 16 residues. The V gene lost 4 bases and the J gene lost 2 bases, with 18 bases spanning the gap. CDR1 and CDR2 (germline): SGHRS, YFSETQ. CDR3 nucleotides: TGCGCCAGCAGCCGAACGCAAATCGGGATACAAGAGACCCAGTACTTC. Its translation is CASSRTQIGIQETQYF.

V is TRBV19 and J is TRBJ1-5, with D possibly TRBD1 on 6 matching bases. The CDR3 has 15 amino acids. With 1 base removed from V and 9 bases from J, the gap between germline ends came to 16 bases. In germline, CDR1 is LNHDA, CDR2 SQIVND (reference sequence). CDR3 loop: CASSIARRGARPQHF. The CDR3, as DNA: TGTGCCAGTAGTATAGCGCGCAGGGGAGCCCGGCCCCAGCATTTT. Supplemented by reference TRBV19 and TRBJ1-5, the full variable domain reads DGGITQSPKYLFRKEGQNVTLSCEQNLNHDAMYWYRQDPGQGLRLIYYSQIVNDFQKGDIAEGYSVSREKKESFPLTVTSAQKNPTAFYLCASSIARRGARPQHFGDGTRLSIL.

The V call is TRBV2, the J call TRBJ2-3, with 10 bases lining up with TRBD2. The CDR3 is 16 residues long. Germline assignment: CDR1 SNHLY and CDR2 FYNNEI. V shed 5 bases, J shed 2 bases, and the junction held 7 bases outside the gene matches. The DNA for the CDR3 is TGTGCCAGCAGTCGATCACTAGCGGGGATCACAGATACGCAGTATTTT. It specifies CASSRSLAGITDTQYF.

This chain links TRBV6-4 with TRBJ2-1; TRBD2 aligns across 15 bases. Germline trimming cut 5 bases from V and 8 bases from J; bases unmatched to any gene: 10. The CDR3 length is 17 residues. The germline gives CDR1 MRHNA, CDR2 SNTAGT. The CDR3 bases are TGTGCCAGCAGTCCGGGACTAGCGGGGGGAGGCTCTTATGAGCAGTTCTTC. Translated, it gives CASSPGLAGGGSYEQFF.

This chain connects TRBV5-1 to TRBJ1-1; TRBD1 aligns across 10 bases. Germline assignment: CDR1 SGHRS and CDR2 YFSETQ. This CDR3 has 18 amino acids. V dropped 0 bases and J dropped 0; count of bases not matched to a gene: 8. The CDR3 here is CASSLAGQGFGMNTEAFF. The CDR3, as DNA: TGCGCCAGCAGCTTGGCGGGACAGGGGTTTGGTATGAACACTGAAGCTTTCTTT.

The gene calls are TRBV9 and TRBJ2-4; 7 nucleotides line up with TRBD2. The CDR3 spans 14 residues. Per the germline V gene, CDR1 is SGDLS and CDR2 is YYNGEE. After removal of 4 bases from V and 7 bases from J, the junction contained 8 bases not matched to a gene. This CDR3 is CASSPQTSVNIQYF. CDR3 DNA: TGTGCCAGCAGCCCACAAACTAGCGTGAACATTCAGTACTTC.

This chain uses TRBV18 with TRBJ1-1; D is ambiguous. Germline CDR1 is KGHSH and CDR2 is LQKENI. Between the trimmed V and J ends, which lost 2 bases and 3 bases, there was a span of 16 bases. This CDR3 contains 16 residues. The CDR3 DNA reads TGTGCCAGCTCACCATGGAGCTTAATGAAGGACACTGAAGCTTTCTTT. It codes for CASSPWSLMKDTEAFF.

The CDR3 coding sequence is TGTGCCAGCAGCCCTCCGACTAGCGATGAGGCCCAGTACTTC. This encodes CASSPPTSDEAQYF. V and J are TRBV5-6 and TRBJ2-5, with 8 bases matching TRBD2. With V trimmed by 4 bases and J by 9 bases, 11 bases remained unmatched. Germline assignment: CDR1 SGHDT and CDR2 YYEEEE. The CDR3 is made up of 14 amino acids.

The V gene is TRBV7-3, the J gene TRBJ1-6, with D perhaps matching TRBD1 (5 bases). V shed 2 bases and J shed 6 bases, with 11 bases lying between them. The CDR3 is made up of 15 amino acids. Germline CDR1 SGHTA, CDR2 FQGTGA. The CDR3 loop reads CASSLLGGRNSPLHF. CDR3 bases: TGTGCCAGCAGCTTATTGGGGGGACGTAATTCACCCCTCCACTTT.

The V call is TRBV27, the J call TRBJ2-6; D is unclear. This CDR3 is 19 amino acids long. V was cut by 7 bases and J by 0 bases, with 22 bases left in between. Germline lookup yields CDR1 MNHEY and CDR2 SMNVEV (reference sequence). The CDR3, as DNA: TGTGCCAGCATCCGGTCCTTCCAGGCTCTCCTCTCTGGGGCCAACGTCCTGACTTTC. This gives the protein CASIRSFQALLSGANVLTF.